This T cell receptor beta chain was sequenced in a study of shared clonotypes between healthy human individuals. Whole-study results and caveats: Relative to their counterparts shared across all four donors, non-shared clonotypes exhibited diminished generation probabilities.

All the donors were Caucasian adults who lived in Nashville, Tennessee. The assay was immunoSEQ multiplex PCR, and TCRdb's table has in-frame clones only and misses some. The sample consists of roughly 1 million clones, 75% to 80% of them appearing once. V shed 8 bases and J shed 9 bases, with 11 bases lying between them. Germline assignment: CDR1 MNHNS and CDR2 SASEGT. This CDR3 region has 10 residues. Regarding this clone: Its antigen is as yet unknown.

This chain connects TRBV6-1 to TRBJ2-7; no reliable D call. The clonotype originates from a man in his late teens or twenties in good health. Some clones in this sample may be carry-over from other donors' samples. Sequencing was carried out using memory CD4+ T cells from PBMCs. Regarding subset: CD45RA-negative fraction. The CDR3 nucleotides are TGTGCCAGCGGTTCGGAAGGGCAGTACTTC. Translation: CASGSEGQYF.